This T cell receptor (beta chain) is drawn from a study of shared clonotypes between healthy human individuals. Overall study context: Donors had three CD4 naive, three CD4 memory, two CD8 naive and one CD8 memory plate apiece.

This clone was seen just once. Data came from immunoSEQ multiplex PCR; TCRdb stores just in-frame clones and leaves some out. Of about 1.9 million clones in the sample, roughly 95% were seen once. It was CD45RO-negative cells, positively selected for CCR7, that made up naive CD8 cells, with terminally differentiated effector memory CD45RA+ cells excluded. Sequenced: naive CD8+ T cells from PBMCs. The origin of this receptor is a man aged 18 to 30 in good health. Some clones in this sample may be carry-over from other donors' samples.

This CDR3 is CASSQDPTGGIFMNTEAFF. The CDR3 DNA follows: TGTGCCAGCAGCCAGGACCCTACAGGGGGTATTTTTATGAACACTGAAGCTTTCTTT. The rearrangement links TRBV4-2 to TRBJ1-1; 8 nucleotides agree with TRBD1. The CDR3 contains 19 residues. Germline CDR1 and CDR2: LGHNA and YNFKEQ. V was clipped by 3 bases and J by 0 bases; unmatched bases: 15.